Listed below are T cell receptor beta chains from one sample, sequenced in a study of T-cell reconstitution after alpha-beta-depleted transplantation in children. Via MiXCR, TCRdb re-called the PCR reads, giving one row per CDR3 protein. The table has some 440,000 distinct CDR3 sequences, roughly 15% seen once. The sequencing used PBMCs, mostly from graft donor cells, collected 360 days after TCRalphabeta/CD19-depleted stem cell transplant. These receptors came from a boy less than two years old who had a stem cell transplant for Wiskott-Aldrich syndrome, so the T cells may come from the graft donor. The CDR3 runs from the conserved cysteine through the conserved F or W. Each record gives: clone size, D gene, J gene, V gene, CDR3 DNA, CDR3 protein. A D gene is named only where the DNA matches it firmly. Clone size is not always given. Where it is, it says once, few, many or a class for expanded clones.

clone size: few; D gene: TRBD2; J gene: TRBJ2-1; V gene: TRBV7-9; CDR3 DNA: TGTGCCAGCAGACGATCCGGGACTAGCGGACAAGGTCAGTTCTTC; CDR3 protein: CASRRSGTSGQGQFF
clone size: few; D gene: NA; J gene: TRBJ2-7; V gene: TRBV15; CDR3 DNA: TGTGCCACCAGCAGGGACATTGGCTACTACGAGCAGTACTTC; CDR3 protein: CATSRDIGYYEQYF
clone size: few; D gene: NA; J gene: TRBJ2-7; V gene: TRBV20-1; CDR3 DNA: TGCAGTGCTAGAGCCGGGGTCACCTACGAGCAGTACTTC; CDR3 protein: CSARAGVTYEQYF
clone size: NA; D gene: NA; J gene: TRBJ2-7; V gene: TRBV10-3; CDR3 DNA: TGTGCCATCAGTGAGGCGGGGTGGGACGAGCAGTACTTC; CDR3 protein: CAISEAGWDEQYF
clone size: few; D gene: NA; J gene: TRBJ1-2; V gene: TRBV4-1; CDR3 DNA: TGCGCCAGCAGCCGAGTGCTCAACTATGGCTACACCTTC; CDR3 protein: CASSRVLNYGYTF
clone size: NA; D gene: TRBD1; J gene: TRBJ2-5; V gene: TRBV3-1; CDR3 DNA: TGTGCCACCTGCCCGGACAGGGGGCGTTGGGAGACCCAGTACTTC; CDR3 protein: CATCPDRGRWETQYF
clone size: few; D gene: TRBD2; J gene: TRBJ2-1; V gene: TRBV5-5; CDR3 DNA: TGTGCCAGCCGACCGGGACTAGCGGACAATGAGCAGTTCTTC; CDR3 protein: CASRPGLADNEQFF
clone size: few; D gene: NA; J gene: TRBJ2-1; V gene: TRBV6-2/TRBV6-3; CDR3 DNA: TGTGCCAGCACCCCACCACGGGGGATCGGCTACTACAATGAGCAGTTCTTC; CDR3 protein: CASTPPRGIGYYNEQFF
clone size: NA; D gene: NA; J gene: TRBJ2-2; V gene: TRBV24-1; CDR3 DNA: TGTGCCACCAGTGATTTTACCTCAGGGGGGAGGCTGACCGGGGAGCTGTTTTTT; CDR3 protein: CATSDFTSGGRLTGELFF
clone size: few; D gene: NA; J gene: TRBJ2-1; V gene: TRBV12-3/TRBV12-4; CDR3 DNA: TGTGCCAGCAGTTTCTGGGCAGGGTACTACAATGAGCAGTTCTTC; CDR3 protein: CASSFWAGYYNEQFF
clone size: NA; D gene: NA; J gene: TRBJ2-2; V gene: TRBV4-1; CDR3 DNA: TGCGCCAGCAGCCAAGATCCCCCCCGGAACACCGGGGAGCTGTTTTTT; CDR3 protein: CASSQDPPRNTGELFF
clone size: once; D gene: TRBD1; J gene: TRBJ1-5; V gene: TRBV7-9; CDR3 DNA: TGTGCCAGCAGCGCCAGCGACAGGGGTCGCGATCAGCCCCAGCATTTT; CDR3 protein: CASSASDRGRDQPQHF
clone size: few; D gene: TRBD1; J gene: TRBJ2-2; V gene: TRBV5-1; CDR3 DNA: TGCGCCAGCAGCACAAAGGCACAGGGGGCCGGGGAGCTGTTTTTT; CDR3 protein: CASSTKAQGAGELFF
clone size: few; D gene: NA; J gene: TRBJ1-5; V gene: TRBV15; CDR3 DNA: TGTGCCACCAGCAGAGGGGGGAGGTCGAATCAGCCCCAGCATTTT; CDR3 protein: CATSRGGRSNQPQHF
clone size: once; D gene: NA; J gene: TRBJ2-1; V gene: TRBV6-2/TRBV6-3; CDR3 DNA: TGTGCCAGCAGTTACTCGCCTGTCGCCAATGAGCAGTTCTTC; CDR3 protein: CASSYSPVANEQFF
clone size: few; D gene: NA; J gene: TRBJ2-7; V gene: TRBV10-3; CDR3 DNA: TGTGCCATCAGGGACCGCTACGAGCAGTACTTC; CDR3 protein: CAIRDRYEQYF
clone size: few; D gene: NA; J gene: TRBJ2-7; V gene: TRBV5-1; CDR3 DNA: TGCGCCAGCAGCCGAGGAGGCACGGGGAGCTCCTACGAGCAGTACTTC; CDR3 protein: CASSRGGTGSSYEQYF
clone size: few; D gene: TRBD2; J gene: TRBJ2-1; V gene: TRBV11-1; CDR3 DNA: TGTGCCAGCAGACCGAAGGGGCGGGGACTAGCGGGAGGGGATGAGCAGTTCTTC; CDR3 protein: CASRPKGRGLAGGDEQFF
clone size: NA; D gene: TRBD2; J gene: TRBJ2-2; V gene: TRBV12-3/TRBV12-4; CDR3 DNA: TGTGCCAGCAGTCCTGGGGAGGGGTCAAACACCGGGGAGCTGTTTTTT; CDR3 protein: CASSPGEGSNTGELFF
clone size: NA; D gene: NA; J gene: TRBJ2-6; V gene: TRBV27; CDR3 DNA: TGTGCCAGCAGTTCCCCCGGGGGAGGCTCTGGGGCCAACGTCCTGACTTTC; CDR3 protein: CASSSPGGGSGANVLTF
clone size: NA; D gene: NA; J gene: TRBJ2-1; V gene: TRBV6-5; CDR3 DNA: TGTGCCAGCAGTTACTCGCGATCCTACAATGAGCAGTTCTTC; CDR3 protein: CASSYSRSYNEQFF
clone size: NA; D gene: NA; J gene: TRBJ2-5; V gene: TRBV29-1; CDR3 DNA: TGCAGCGTTGAACGGCAGGGTAGGGCGCAAGAGACCCAGTACTTC; CDR3 protein: CSVERQGRAQETQYF